The text below deals with one TCR beta chain. The data derive from a study of blood T cell repertoires in COVID-19. Looking at the study overall: Nucleic acid was either cDNA or gDNA, and it came from T cells, B-cell-depleted T cells, or PBMCs.

Under the authors' procedure: Reference gene primer amplification gave nucleated cell count estimates. TCRdb keeps only in-frame clones here, not all; method: immunoSEQ multiplex PCR. The V and J calls and clone size are taken from that table; D and trimming were inferred from the DNA. The table records 150,000 to 200,000 clones, approximately 80% of them present only once. Trimming stripped 5 bases from V and 4 bases from J, with 20 bases between. CDR3 length equals 17 residues. Germline V gives CDR1 KGHDR, CDR2 SFDVKD. Assignment of participants to cohorts was predicated upon participant-reported clinical history. Donors of Cohort 3 who recovered were those that had two negative PCRs, clearance, or symptom resolution.

The sequenced material came from PBMCs or T cells enriched from blood (not recorded which). The receptor comes from a man between 45 and 60 years old who had recovered from COVID-19. The chain has TRBV24-1 and TRBJ2-1; a possible D gene is TRBD2 (7 bases). The DNA for the CDR3 is TGTGCCACCAGTGCCGACGGACGGGCGGGGGCGTACAATGAGCAGTTCTTC. It translates to CATSADGRAGAYNEQFF.